The 27 T cell receptor beta chains in this list originate from one sample, sequenced in a study of cytomegalovirus exposure and HLA in healthy donors. PCR employed 60 Vbeta and 13 Jbeta primers. The assay was immunoSEQ multiplex PCR, and TCRdb's table has in-frame clones only and misses some. The table records 150,000 to 200,000 clones, roughly 84% of them present only once. Sequenced material: PBMCs. Receptors originate from a girl younger than two in good health and CMV-seronegative.

The genes are TRBV11-2 and TRBJ2-6; 9 nucleotides match TRBD1. V dropped 5 bases and J dropped 4; count of bases not matched to a gene: 6. Germline CDR1 and CDR2: SGHAT and FQNNGV. The CDR3 is 16 residues long. CDR3 sequence (DNA): TGTGCCAGCAGCCCCGGGACAGGGTCCGGGGCCAACGTCCTGACTTTC. Protein: CASSPGTGSGANVLTF.

The rearrangement joins TRBV6-1 to TRBJ2-1, with TRBD1 matching 9 bases. Per the germline V gene, CDR1 is MNHNS and CDR2 is SASEGT. This CDR3 region has 13 residues. The V segment lost 6 bases and the J segment 7 bases; nucleotides outside the gene matches: 4. For the CDR3, the DNA is TGTGCCAGCAGCCGACAGGGGGTAAATGAGCAGTTCTTC. Translating gives CASSRQGVNEQFF.

V usage is TRBV29-1 and J usage is TRBJ2-7; TRBD2 agrees at 7 bases. Germline V gene sequence: CDR1 SQVTM, CDR2 ANQGSEA. The V gene end was trimmed by 2 bases and the J gene end by 2 bases; junction bases not matched to a gene: 12. This CDR3 region has 16 residues. CDR3 in DNA: TGCAGCGTTGAATCGTCTCGCGGGGGAATGACCTACGAGCAGTACTTC. This encodes CSVESSRGGMTYEQYF.

The rearrangement joins TRBV13 to TRBJ2-7; 7 bases line up with TRBD2. V lost 1 base to trimming and J lost 3 bases; unmatched junction nucleotides: 6. The CDR3 length is 15 residues. The germline V gene encodes CDR1 PRHDT and CDR2 FYEKMQ (reference sequence). CDR3 in amino acids: CASSLDERGNYEQYF. The CDR3 DNA is TGTGCCAGCAGCTTAGATGAGCGGGGAAACTACGAGCAGTACTTC.

The chain links TRBV4-2 to TRBJ1-5; TRBD1 aligns across 7 bases. The germline gives CDR1 LGHNA, CDR2 YNFKEQ. V lost 1 base to trimming and J lost 4 bases; unmatched junction nucleotides: 10. This CDR3 spans 17 amino acids. The CDR3 DNA is TGTGCCAGCAGCCAAGTTAGGGGGCAATTTGAGAATCAGCCCCAGCATTTT. The encoded protein is CASSQVRGQFENQPQHF.

The genes are TRBV6-5 and TRBJ2-5, with D possibly matching TRBD1 (6 bases). The J call could be wrong; TRBJ2-7 is a better fit for the DNA end. Germline CDR1 MNHEY, CDR2 SVGAGI. This CDR3 is built from 14 residues. CDR3 amino acids: CASSLDRLSYEQYF. The CDR3, as DNA: TGTGCCAGCAGTCTCGACAGGCTCTCCTACGAGCAGTACTTC.

The chain has TRBV4-2 and TRBJ2-3; 9 nucleotides line up with TRBD2. The CDR3 extends over 15 amino acids. The germline CDR1 and CDR2 sequences are LGHNA and YNFKEQ. J gave up 2 bases and V 8 bases, and 8 bases lay outside the gene matches. The CDR3 DNA reads TGTGCCAGCTCCGATAGCGGGGGCCCCACAGATACGCAGTATTTT. The encoded protein is CASSDSGGPTDTQYF.

V gene TRBV5-1 combines with J gene TRBJ1-5; no definite D call. The germline V gene has CDR1 SGHRS and CDR2 YFSETQ. Trimming cost V 0 bases and J 4 bases, with 5 bases left between them. CDR3 length: 13 amino acids. CDR3: CASSLDGNQPQHF. The CDR3 bases are TGCGCCAGCAGCTTGGACGGTAATCAGCCCCAGCATTTT. The full variable domain, with the rest looked up from reference TRBV5-1 and TRBJ1-5, is KAGVTQTPRYLIKTRGQQVTLSCSPISGHRSVSWYQQTPGQGLQFLFEYFSETQRNKGNFPGRFSGRQFSNSRSEMNVSTLELGDSALYLCASSLDGNQPQHFGDGTRLSIL.

The rearrangement links TRBV6-6 to TRBJ2-3; 9 bases agree with TRBD1. V lost 5 bases and J lost 4; bases outside the gene matches: 10. Per germline, CDR1 MNHNY and CDR2 SVGAGI (reference sequence). CDR3 length: 16 residues. The CDR3 spells CASSTYSGTGSDTQYF. For the CDR3, the DNA is TGTGCCAGCAGTACATATTCCGGGACAGGGTCAGATACGCAGTATTTT.

This chain connects TRBV30 to TRBJ2-3; TRBD2 matches at 14 bases. The CDR3 runs to 16 residues. Germline V gene sequence: CDR1 GTSNPN, CDR2 SVGIG (reference sequence). V shed 4 bases and J 6 bases; nucleotides not matched to a gene: 9. The CDR3 region is CAWKRGTSGSWDTQYF. The DNA of the CDR3 is TGTGCCTGGAAAAGGGGGACTAGCGGGAGTTGGGATACGCAGTATTTT.

V and J are TRBV7-9 and TRBJ2-4, with 8 bases matching TRBD2. In germline, CDR1 is SEHNR, CDR2 FQNEAQ (reference sequence). V shed 5 bases, J shed 0 bases, and the junction held 9 bases outside the gene matches. This CDR3 is 17 amino acids long. The CDR3: CASSPTASGLAKNIQYF. The DNA of the CDR3 is TGTGCCAGCAGCCCTACGGCTAGCGGGTTAGCCAAAAACATTCAGTACTTC. Looking up the rest from reference TRBV7-9 and TRBJ2-4 gives the full variable domain: DTGVSQNPRHKITKRGQNVTFRCDPISEHNRLYWYRQTLGQGPEFLTYFQNEAQLEKSRLLSDRFSAERPKGSFSTLEIQRTEQGDSAMYLCASSPTASGLAKNIQYFGAGTRLSVL.

In DNA form, the CDR3 reads TGTGCCAGCAGTGAGCGGACACCCTTCTACGAGCAGTACTTC. Its translation: CASSERTPFYEQYF. The chain joins TRBV25-1 to TRBJ2-5; D may be TRBD1 (5 bases). The end of the DNA fits TRBJ2-7 better, so the J call may be wrong. The V gene's germline CDR1 is MGHDK and CDR2 SYGVNS. This CDR3 is 14 amino acids long.

V and J are TRBV11-2 and TRBJ2-7; 9 bases fit TRBD1. Germline CDR1 SGHAT, CDR2 FQNNGV. V was clipped by 1 base and J by 7 bases; unmatched bases: 11. This CDR3 region has 16 residues. For the CDR3, the DNA is TGTGCCAGCAGCTTAGGACCCGGGACAGGGAAGAGGGAGCAGTACTTC. It codes for CASSLGPGTGKREQYF.

The chain combines TRBV27 with TRBJ2-7, with a tentative D call TRBD1 (6 bases). In germline, CDR1 is MNHEY, CDR2 SMNVEV (reference sequence). The V end lost 5 bases, the J end lost 4 bases, and 12 bases lay between the germline ends. This CDR3 contains 13 residues. The CDR3 region is CASSGRTEYEQYF. The CDR3 nucleotides are TGTGCCAGCAGTGGGCGGACAGAATACGAGCAGTACTTC.

This chain connects TRBV6-1 to TRBJ2-3; the match to TRBD2 covers 11 bases. V lost 1 base and J lost 4; bases outside the gene matches: 13. Germline assignment: CDR1 MNHNS and CDR2 SASEGT. The CDR3 loop spans 19 amino acids. Here the CDR3 reads CASSEEYRVAGGPADTQYF. The CDR3 nucleotides read TGTGCCAGCAGTGAAGAATATAGGGTAGCGGGGGGGCCCGCAGATACGCAGTATTTT.

The chain recombines TRBV4-3 with TRBJ2-7; TRBD1 agrees at 8 bases. CDR1 is LGHNA and CDR2 is YSLEER in the germline V gene. This CDR3 has 18 amino acids. V shed 0 bases, J shed 0 bases, and the junction held 10 bases outside the gene matches. In DNA, the CDR3 is TGCGCCAGCAGCCAAGACGCGGGGACAGGAAGGCCCTCCTACGAGCAGTACTTC. Its translation is CASSQDAGTGRPSYEQYF.

The CDR3 bases are TGTGCCAGCAGCGAATACCGCGTCCGGTACAATGAGCAGTTCTTC. Residues: CASSEYRVRYNEQFF. V and J are TRBV7-2 and TRBJ2-1; D unclear. Trimming stripped 5 bases from V and 4 bases from J, with 15 bases between. The CDR3 totals 15 residues. Germline CDR1 and CDR2: SGHTA and FQGNSA.

This chain links TRBV4-1 with TRBJ2-5, with a tentative D call TRBD1 (6 bases). V was clipped by 1 base and J by 2 bases, with 11 bases between them. This CDR3 is 15 amino acids long. The V gene's germline CDR1 is MGHRA and CDR2 YSYEKL. The CDR3 here is CASSQAGTIQETQYF. CDR3 in DNA: TGCGCCAGCAGCCAAGCCGGGACAATTCAAGAGACCCAGTACTTC.

This chain connects TRBV2 to TRBJ1-5, with D perhaps TRBD1 (6 bases). CDR1 SNHLY and CDR2 FYNNEI come from the germline V gene. The CDR3 extends over 13 amino acids. The V and J ends lost 6 bases and 6 bases respectively, with 12 bases between them. The CDR3 loop reads CASRDTGSQPQHF. The CDR3 DNA sequence: TGTGCCAGCAGGGACACAGGGAGTCAGCCCCAGCATTTT. The variable domain in full, completed from reference TRBV2 and TRBJ1-5, reads EPEVTQTPSHQVTQMGQEVILRCVPISNHLYFYWYRQILGQKVEFLVSFYNNEISEKSEIFDDQFSVERPDGSNFTLKIRSTKLEDSAMYFCASRDTGSQPQHFGDGTRLSIL.

The rearrangement uses TRBV5-6 and TRBJ1-5; 9 bases match TRBD1. CDR3 length: 17 residues. Germline V gives CDR1 SGHDT, CDR2 YYEEEE. Germline trimming cut 0 bases from V and 3 bases from J; bases unmatched to any gene: 7. The CDR3 bases are TGTGCCAGCAGCTTGGGTTCCGGGACAGGGACCAATCAGCCCCAGCATTTT. Residues: CASSLGSGTGTNQPQHF. Variable domain in full (rest from reference TRBV5-6 and TRBJ1-5): DAGVTQSPTHLIKTRGQQVTLRCSPKSGHDTVSWYQQALGQGPQFIFQYYEEEERQRGNFPDRFSGHQFPNYSSELNVNALLLGDSALYLCASSLGSGTGTNQPQHFGDGTRLSIL.

V usage is TRBV11-2 and J usage is TRBJ2-6; 10 nucleotides line up with TRBD2. The CDR3 totals 18 residues. J lost 4 bases, V lost 2 bases, and 8 bases had no gene match. The germline V gene has CDR1 SGHAT and CDR2 FQNNGV. CDR3 protein: CASSLRGTSVFGANVLTF. CDR3 sequence (DNA): TGTGCCAGCAGCTTACGCGGGACTAGCGTTTTCGGGGCCAACGTCCTGACTTTC.

CDR3 sequence: CASSGLRGGTSSYNEQFF. For the CDR3, the DNA is TGTGCCAGCAGCGGGTTAAGGGGGGGCACGAGCTCCTACAATGAGCAGTTCTTC. This chain joins TRBV9 and TRBJ2-1, with TRBD2 as a possible D gene (7 bases). The V and J ends lost 3 bases and 0 bases respectively, with 19 bases between them. CDR1 and CDR2 from the germline V gene are SGDLS and YYNGEE. This CDR3 contains 18 residues.

V and J are TRBV15 and TRBJ2-1, with TRBD2 matching 11 bases. The CDR3 totals 17 residues. Germline CDR1 and CDR2: LNHNV and YYDKDF (reference sequence). The V and J ends lost 0 bases and 5 bases, in that order; junction bases with no gene match: 6. The CDR3 nucleotides are TGTGCCACCAGCAGAGACGAGACTAGCGGGACGAACAATGAGCAGTTCTTC. This gives the protein CATSRDETSGTNNEQFF.

The genes are TRBV5-1 and TRBJ2-5, with D unresolved. The CDR3 covers 13 residues. Germline V gene data show CDR1 as SGHRS and CDR2 as YFSETQ. V was shortened by 1 base and J by 4 bases, with 8 bases between the two germline ends. The CDR3 spells CASSLPPSETQYF. In DNA form, the CDR3 reads TGCGCCAGCAGCTTGCCTCCGTCAGAGACCCAGTACTTC.

The chain carries TRBV27 and TRBJ2-5; D possibly corresponds to TRBD2 (6 bases). Trimming took off 5 bases at V and 1 base at J, with 17 bases between the two ends. Germline V gene data show CDR1 as MNHEY and CDR2 as SMNVEV (reference sequence). CDR3 length equals 16 residues. CDR3 nucleotides: TGTGCCAGCAGTGGAGGGAGATCAAACTCCCAAGAGACCCAGTACTTC. It codes for CASSGGRSNSQETQYF.

The chain joins TRBV5-4 to TRBJ2-1, with TRBD2 matching over 11 bases. The V and J ends lost 2 bases and 10 bases, in that order; junction bases with no gene match: 8. This CDR3 is built from 15 residues. The germline CDR1 and CDR2 sequences are SGHNT and YYREEE (reference sequence). CDR3 sequence: CASSFQTSGDNEQFF. In nucleotides, the CDR3 is TGTGCCAGCAGCTTTCAGACTAGCGGGGATAACGAGCAGTTCTTC.

This clone has more than one count but fewer than ten. V and J are TRBV9 and TRBJ1-4; 9 bases fit TRBD1. The CDR3 has 15 amino acids. Germline assignment: CDR1 SGDLS and CDR2 YYNGEE. With 0 bases clipped from V and 5 bases from J, the junction kept 2 bases outside the gene matches. The CDR3 DNA sequence: TGTGCCAGCAGCGTAGGGGGGACAGGGAATGAAAAACTGTTTTTT. Protein product: CASSVGGTGNEKLFF.